These 14 T cell receptor beta chains originate from one sample sequenced in a study of shared clonotypes between healthy human individuals. Sequencing used immunoSEQ multiplex PCR; TCRdb keeps in-frame clones, though not all of them. The top ten clones hold under 0.45% of a sample with approximately 2.1 million clones, over 90% of them seen once. Sequencing was carried out using naive CD4+ T cells from PBMCs. Subset specified: CD45RA+ positively selected. These receptors were taken from a man aged 18 to 29 in good health. Some clones in this sample may be carry-over from other donors' samples.

In its sample, this clone was seen a few times. Other nucleotide sequences from this sample produce the same CDR3. V is TRBV20-1 and J is TRBJ1-1; D is uncertain. The CDR3 extends over 10 amino acids. V shed 1 base and J shed 8 bases, with 5 bases lying between them. Germline values: CDR1 DFQATT, CDR2 SNEGSKA (reference sequence). CDR3 DNA sequence: TGCAGTGCTAGAGTAGCCGAAGCTTTCTTT. Translating gives CSARVAEAFF.

This chain links TRBV19 with TRBJ2-1; D unresolved. In germline, CDR1 is LNHDA, CDR2 SQIVND (reference sequence). This CDR3 has 14 amino acids. Trimming shortened V by 3 bases and J by 7 bases, and 13 bases separated the two germline ends. The CDR3 loop is CASSMVLLANEQFF. CDR3 coding DNA: TGTGCCAGTAGTATGGTGCTATTGGCGAATGAGCAGTTCTTC.

V gene TRBV5-1 combines with J gene TRBJ2-1; TRBD2 matches 13 bases. The germline gives CDR1 SGHRS, CDR2 YFSETQ. This CDR3 is 19 amino acids long. V was pared by 4 bases and J by 3 bases, with 13 bases of the junction left unmatched. CDR3 residues: CASSPGTSGIALSYNEQFF. CDR3 nucleotide sequence: TGCGCCAGCAGCCCTGGGACTAGCGGGATTGCCCTGAGCTACAATGAGCAGTTCTTC.

This clone was detected only a few times. The J gene is TRBJ1-4, the V gene TRBV4-2; 8 bases match TRBD1. V was clipped by 1 base and J by 2 bases; unmatched bases: 3. The germline V gene encodes CDR1 LGHNA and CDR2 YNFKEQ. The CDR3 length is 16 residues. The CDR3 DNA follows: TGTGCCAGCAGCCAAGGACAGGGGAGGACTAATGAAAAACTGTTTTTT. Its protein product is CASSQGQGRTNEKLFF.

This chain uses TRBV6-5 with TRBJ1-2; 8 bases match TRBD1. Germline trimming cut 0 bases from V and 5 bases from J; bases unmatched to any gene: 5. In germline, CDR1 is MNHEY, CDR2 SVGAGI. The CDR3 is 15 amino acids. The CDR3 bases are TGTGCCAGCAGTTACTCGAACAGGGGGAATTATGGCTACACCTTC. This encodes CASSYSNRGNYGYTF.

The chain has TRBV10-3 and TRBJ2-1; 14 bases line up with TRBD2. V gave up 7 bases and J gave up 5 bases; unmatched junction bases: 10. The length of the CDR3 is 17 residues. Germline-derived CDR1 and CDR2 are ENHRY and SYGVKD. CDR3 bases: TGTGCCATCAAGGGGACTAGCGGGAGTGCTCGCGACAATGAGCAGTTCTTC. Translation: CAIKGTSGSARDNEQFF.

V usage is TRBV5-1 and J usage is TRBJ2-2; 10 bases are a match to TRBD1. Germline V gene sequence: CDR1 SGHRS, CDR2 YFSETQ. The CDR3 extends over 15 amino acids. Unmatched junction bases numbered 5, after V lost 4 bases and J lost 5 bases. This CDR3 reads CASSIGTGVTGELFF. As DNA, the CDR3 is TGCGCCAGCAGCATCGGGACAGGGGTTACCGGGGAGCTGTTTTTT.

The rearrangement joins TRBV4-1 to TRBJ2-7; the D gene is possibly TRBD1 (5 bases). Trimming left V 0 bases short and J 5 bases short, with 11 bases between. The germline V gene has CDR1 MGHRA and CDR2 YSYEKL. The CDR3 extends over 14 amino acids. The CDR3 DNA reads as TGCGCCAGCAGCCAAGACAGGGTCCTGAACGAGCAGTACTTC. Amino acids: CASSQDRVLNEQYF.

The chain joins TRBV7-2 to TRBJ2-7, with 7 bases fitting TRBD2. Germline V CDR1 and CDR2: SGHTA, FQGNSA. V lost 5 bases and J lost 6; bases outside the gene matches: 7. The CDR3 loop spans 13 amino acids. The CDR3, as DNA: TGTGCCAGCAGCCTCGGGGACTACGGCGAGCAGTACTTC. Translating gives CASSLGDYGEQYF. Together with reference TRBV7-2 and TRBJ2-7, the CDR3 gives the full variable domain: GAGVSQSPSNKVTEKGKDVELRCDPISGHTALYWYRQSLGQGLEFLIYFQGNSAPDKSGLPSDRFSAERTGGSVSTLTIQRTQQEDSAVYLCASSLGDYGEQYFGPGTRLTVT.

The genes are TRBV7-3 and TRBJ1-4; D call uncertain. This CDR3 comprises 16 residues. Per germline, CDR1 SGHTA and CDR2 FQGTGA. Trimming left V 4 bases short and J 10 bases short, with 22 bases between. The CDR3 sequence: CASSYDGVTPEGKLFF. The DNA for the CDR3 is TGTGCCAGCAGCTATGACGGTGTCACACCAGAGGGAAAACTGTTTTTT.

This rearrangement joins TRBV30 to TRBJ1-1; the D gene is possibly TRBD1 (6 bases). Trimming left V 3 bases short and J 5 bases short, with 25 bases between. Germline assignment: CDR1 GTSNPN and CDR2 SVGIG (reference sequence). CDR3 length: 17 amino acids. The CDR3 here is CAWSPTRSGAGGTEAFF. In DNA form, the CDR3 reads TGTGCCTGGAGCCCTACGAGGTCAGGGGCGGGTGGGACTGAAGCTTTCTTT.

The chain has TRBV5-6 and TRBJ1-5; 7 bases fit TRBD1. Germline V CDR1 and CDR2: SGHDT, YYEEEE. V lost 3 bases, J lost 2 bases, and 11 bases stayed unmatched. There are 17 residues in the CDR3. The chain's CDR3 is CASSSSPGRGGNQPQHF. The CDR3 DNA is TGTGCCAGCAGCTCCTCCCCGGGCAGGGGGGGCAATCAGCCCCAGCATTTT.

The chain carries TRBV7-9 and TRBJ1-4; D gene ambiguous. V was trimmed by 3 bases and J by 4 bases, leaving 6 bases between them. This CDR3 region has 13 residues. CDR1 is SEHNR and CDR2 is FQNEAQ in the germline V gene (reference sequence). CDR3 sequence: CASSFGRNEKLFF. DNA of the CDR3: TGTGCCAGCAGCTTCGGACGTAATGAAAAACTGTTTTTT. Full variable domain (outside the CDR3, taken from reference TRBV7-9 and TRBJ1-4): DTGVSQNPRHKITKRGQNVTFRCDPISEHNRLYWYRQTLGQGPEFLTYFQNEAQLEKSRLLSDRFSAERPKGSFSTLEIQRTEQGDSAMYLCASSFGRNEKLFFGSGTQLSVL.

V gene TRBV7-3 combines with J gene TRBJ2-3; D is uncertain. Trimming stripped 5 bases from V and 2 bases from J, with 8 bases between. Germline values: CDR1 SGHTA, CDR2 FQGTGA. The CDR3 runs to 13 residues. CDR3 protein: CASSTRLTDTQYF. CDR3 DNA sequence: TGTGCCAGCAGCACCCGCCTCACAGATACGCAGTATTTT.